Presented here are 30 T cell receptor beta chains from one specimen sequenced in a study of blood T cell repertoires in COVID-19. Data came from immunoSEQ multiplex PCR; TCRdb stores just in-frame clones and leaves some out. This sample has about 150,000 clones, with approximately 82% found just once. The sequenced sample consisted of peripheral blood. The receptor source for this set is a woman between 45 and 65 years old in a cohort sampled during active or convalescent COVID-19.

This chain joins TRBV6-5 and TRBJ2-3; the D is unclear. The V gene's germline CDR1 is MNHEY and CDR2 SVGAGI. This CDR3 spans 16 amino acids. Trimming took off 0 bases at V and 5 bases at J, with 15 bases between the two ends. The CDR3 sequence is CASSYSAGGSGDTQYF. CDR3 DNA sequence: TGTGCCAGCAGTTACTCCGCCGGCGGTAGTGGAGATACGCAGTATTTT.

The chain employs TRBV10-3 and TRBJ1-3, with D maybe TRBD1 (5 bases). CDR3 length: 16 residues. Per the germline V gene, CDR1 is ENHRY and CDR2 is SYGVKD. Trimming cost V 7 bases and J 0 bases, with 16 bases left between them. CDR3 nucleotide sequence: TGTGCCATCACTAGGGGACTTACTGGCTCTGGAAACACCATATATTTT. Its protein product is CAITRGLTGSGNTIYF.

The V and J genes are TRBV2 and TRBJ1-1; a possible D gene is TRBD1 (5 bases). Germline V CDR1 and CDR2: SNHLY, FYNNEI. This CDR3 has 11 residues. Trimming took off 8 bases at V and 6 bases at J, with 10 bases between the two ends. CDR3 sequence reads: CASGGGAEAFF. Here the CDR3 DNA reads TGTGCCAGCGGTGGGGGGGCTGAAGCTTTCTTT.

CDR3 amino acids: CASSAVYNSPLHF. The DNA for the CDR3 is TGTGCCAGCAGCGCCGTTTATAATTCACCCCTCCACTTT. This rearrangement joins TRBV9 to TRBJ1-6; D is uncertain. The CDR3 has 13 amino acids. Germline values: CDR1 SGDLS, CDR2 YYNGEE. Trimming pared 3 bases from V and 4 bases from J, leaving 5 bases between.

DNA of the CDR3: TGTGCCAGCAGTAACGGACACTCAGCTAACTATGGCTACACCTTC. Its protein is CASSNGHSANYGYTF. V gene TRBV6-6 combines with J gene TRBJ1-2; possible D gene TRBD1, 5 bases. Trimming removed 5 bases from V and 0 bases from J, with 13 bases in between. This CDR3 region has 15 residues. Per germline, CDR1 MNHNY and CDR2 SVGAGI (reference sequence).

The chain employs TRBV18 and TRBJ2-1; D remains unclear. V shed 3 bases and J shed 0 bases, with 12 bases lying between them. Germline CDR1 KGHSH, CDR2 LQKENI. The CDR3 covers 16 residues. CDR3 region: CASSPLERLSYNEQFF. In nucleotides, the CDR3 is TGTGCCAGCTCACCTCTTGAGCGCCTCTCCTACAATGAGCAGTTCTTC.

This sequence joins TRBV5-1 and TRBJ2-5; maybe TRBD2 (5 bases). Trimming took 9 bases from V and 3 from J, leaving 18 bases between them. The CDR3 length is 14 residues. CDR1 is SGHRS and CDR2 is YFSETQ in the germline V gene. CDR3 region: CATPNTSPKETQYF. In DNA form, the CDR3 reads TGCGCCACCCCAAATACTAGTCCAAAAGAGACCCAGTACTTC. The full variable domain, completed using reference TRBV5-1 and TRBJ2-5, is KAGVTQTPRYLIKTRGQQVTLSCSPISGHRSVSWYQQTPGQGLQFLFEYFSETQRNKGNFPGRFSGRQFSNSRSEMNVSTLELGDSALYLCATPNTSPKETQYFGPGTRLLVL.

This sequence joins TRBV5-1 and TRBJ2-3, with D possibly TRBD2 on 6 matching bases. Germline V gives CDR1 SGHRS, CDR2 YFSETQ. This CDR3 comprises 17 residues. Trimming took off 4 bases at V and 0 bases at J, with 18 bases between the two ends. CDR3 region: CASSLGIGGASTDTQYF. For the CDR3, the DNA is TGCGCCAGCAGCCTCGGGATTGGCGGGGCTAGCACAGATACGCAGTATTTT.

CDR3 residues: CASKSDRDQSGELFF. In DNA form, the CDR3 reads TGTGCCAGCAAATCCGACAGGGATCAGTCCGGGGAGCTGTTTTTT. The chain has TRBV7-6 and TRBJ2-2, with 7 positions matching TRBD1. The CDR3 consists of 15 residues. Unmatched junction bases numbered 11, after V lost 7 bases and J lost 6 bases. Germline lookup yields CDR1 SGHVS and CDR2 FNYEAQ.

The V call is TRBV19, the J call TRBJ2-7, with D perhaps TRBD1 (5 bases). This CDR3 has 15 residues. Germline V gene lookup returns CDR1 LNHDA and CDR2 SQIVND (reference sequence). The ends were cut back, 4 bases at V and 5 bases at J, with 18 bases in the middle. The CDR3 reads CASSTQDTVPDEQYF. CDR3 DNA sequence: TGTGCCAGTAGTACCCAGGACACGGTGCCGGACGAGCAGTACTTC.

V is TRBV2 and J is TRBJ2-7, with 9 nucleotides matching TRBD1. Trimming cost V 8 bases and J 0 bases; bases outside gene matches: 8. The V gene's germline CDR1 is SNHLY and CDR2 FYNNEI. The CDR3 length is 15 residues. CDR3 residues: CASEWDRVTSYEQYF. The DNA of the CDR3 is TGTGCCAGCGAGTGGGACAGGGTTACCTCCTACGAGCAGTACTTC.

As DNA, the CDR3 is TGTGCCAGCAGTCCCGACAGGGGCTATGGCTACACCTTC. Translating gives CASSPDRGYGYTF. The chain combines TRBV6-5 with TRBJ1-2, with 8 bases identical to TRBD1. The CDR3 runs to 13 residues. Germline V gene lookup returns CDR1 MNHEY and CDR2 SVGAGI. Trimming removed 5 bases from V and 4 bases from J; junction bases left unmatched: 3.

The gene calls are TRBV5-1 and TRBJ2-5; D might be TRBD2 (5 bases). The CDR3 has 15 amino acids. Looked up from germline, CDR1 is SGHRS and CDR2 is YFSETQ. V gave up 2 bases and J gave up 2 bases, with 13 bases separating them. The CDR3 protein is CASSLVSGRQETQYF. CDR3 coding DNA: TGCGCCAGCAGCTTAGTAAGCGGACGACAAGAGACCCAGTACTTC. The whole variable domain, remainder taken from reference TRBV5-1 and TRBJ2-5, is KAGVTQTPRYLIKTRGQQVTLSCSPISGHRSVSWYQQTPGQGLQFLFEYFSETQRNKGNFPGRFSGRQFSNSRSEMNVSTLELGDSALYLCASSLVSGRQETQYFGPGTRLLVL.

The CDR3 DNA follows: TGTGCCAGCAGTGAGGGGGGGGTTGGGATGAACACTGAAGCTTTCTTT. As protein: CASSEGGVGMNTEAFF. The rearrangement uses TRBV6-4 and TRBJ1-1; D possibly corresponds to TRBD1 (5 bases). The V end was cut by 3 bases, the J end by 0 bases, with 14 bases between. The germline V gene has CDR1 MRHNA and CDR2 SNTAGT. The CDR3 is 16 amino acids.

The V gene is TRBV30, the J gene TRBJ2-5; 7 nucleotides line up with TRBD2. CDR3 length: 13 residues. The ends lost 4 bases at V and 3 bases at J; junction bases unmatched: 5. Germline V lookup: CDR1 GTSNPN, CDR2 SVGIG (reference sequence). The CDR3 bases are TGTGCCTGGAAACGGACTAGTAAAGAGACCCAGTACTTC. Amino acid sequence: CAWKRTSKETQYF.

V gene TRBV7-9 combines with J gene TRBJ2-7; the match to TRBD1 covers 8 bases. The V and J ends lost 5 bases and 2 bases, in that order; junction bases with no gene match: 5. Germline V CDR1 and CDR2: SEHNR, FQNEAQ (reference sequence). CDR3 length equals 14 residues. Here the CDR3 DNA reads TGTGCCAGCAGCCACAGGGGGTCTCCCTACGAGCAGTACTTC. The encoded protein is CASSHRGSPYEQYF.

This rearrangement joins TRBV5-1 to TRBJ1-4; D unresolved. The CDR3 consists of 14 residues. V was cut by 0 bases and J by 5 bases, with 8 bases left in between. Germline lookup yields CDR1 SGHRS and CDR2 YFSETQ. CDR3 residues: CASSLDGGNEKLFF. Here the CDR3 DNA reads TGCGCCAGCAGCTTGGACGGCGGCAATGAAAAACTGTTTTTT. Variable domain in full (rest from reference TRBV5-1 and TRBJ1-4): KAGVTQTPRYLIKTRGQQVTLSCSPISGHRSVSWYQQTPGQGLQFLFEYFSETQRNKGNFPGRFSGRQFSNSRSEMNVSTLELGDSALYLCASSLDGGNEKLFFGSGTQLSVL.

In its sample, this clone was seen once. This chain connects TRBV28 to TRBJ1-5; unclear D gene. Germline CDR1 MDHEN, CDR2 SYDVKM. Trimming stripped 6 bases from V and 6 bases from J, with 18 bases between. This CDR3 has 15 residues. CDR3 amino acids: CASSRPSILVQPQHF. CDR3 nucleotides: TGTGCCAGCAGCCGCCCATCGATATTAGTTCAGCCCCAGCATTTT. The full variable domain, completed using reference TRBV28 and TRBJ1-5, is DVKVTQSSRYLVKRTGEKVFLECVQDMDHENMFWYRQDPGLGLRLIYFSYDVKMKEKGDIPEGYSVSREKKERFSLILESASTNQTSMYLCASSRPSILVQPQHFGDGTRLSIL.

The chain couples TRBV9 to TRBJ2-5; 13 bases agree with TRBD2. In germline, CDR1 is SGDLS, CDR2 YYNGEE. V lost 0 bases and J lost 2; bases outside the gene matches: 7. CDR3 length: 18 residues. In DNA, the CDR3 is TGTGCCAGCAGCGTAGGGCGTGGACTAGCGGGGGAACAAGAGACCCAGTACTTC. Encoded protein: CASSVGRGLAGEQETQYF. The full variable domain, its missing parts supplied by reference TRBV9 and TRBJ2-5, is DSGVTQTPKHLITATGQRVTLRCSPRSGDLSVYWYQQSLDQGLQFLIQYYNGEERAKGNILERFSAQQFPDLHSELNLSSLELGDSALYFCASSVGRGLAGEQETQYFGPGTRLLVL.

This clone showed up just a few times. This chain links TRBV5-6 with TRBJ1-6; D perhaps matches TRBD1 (6 bases). The CDR3 has 16 residues. CDR1 is SGHDT, CDR2 YYEEEE, per germline. V was pared by 5 bases and J by 1 base, with 13 bases between. Here the CDR3 reads CASSRSRGSYNSPLHF. The CDR3, as DNA: TGTGCCAGCAGTCGATCCAGGGGATCCTATAATTCACCCCTCCACTTT.

Remarks on this clone: This specimen includes other DNA sequences encoding the same CDR3. This chain connects TRBV4-1 to TRBJ2-7; TRBD2 is a possible D gene (6 bases). Trimming took 1 base from V and 4 from J, leaving 8 bases between them. CDR3 size: 13 residues. The germline V gene has CDR1 MGHRA and CDR2 YSYEKL. The CDR3 DNA sequence: TGCGCCAGCAGCCAAGGGGGGGTATACGAGCAGTACTTC. Its translation: CASSQGGVYEQYF.

At least ten counts were recorded for this clone. The genes are TRBV15 and TRBJ2-1, with 9 bases fitting TRBD1. Trimming removed 0 bases from V and 5 bases from J; junction bases left unmatched: 5. The CDR3 sequence is 16 residues long. CDR1 and CDR2 from the germline V gene are LNHNV and YYDKDF (reference sequence). The CDR3 sequence: CATSRDRDRVNNEQFF. The DNA for the CDR3 is TGTGCCACCAGCAGAGATAGGGACAGGGTAAACAATGAGCAGTTCTTC.

The V call is TRBV6-6, the J call TRBJ1-5; D call uncertain. Trimming shortened V by 2 bases and J by 1 base, and 6 bases separated the two germline ends. Germline CDR1 reads MNHNY; CDR2 reads SVGAGI (reference sequence). There are 14 residues in the CDR3. CDR3 sequence reads: CASSYTSSNQPQHF. For the CDR3, the DNA is TGTGCCAGCAGTTACACTTCCAGCAATCAGCCCCAGCATTTT.

V is TRBV18 and J is TRBJ1-2; D not resolved. CDR1 is KGHSH and CDR2 is LQKENI in the germline V gene. The CDR3 runs 12 residues. Trimming stripped 2 bases from V and 3 bases from J, with 4 bases between. CDR3 sequence reads: CASSPTDYGYTF. DNA for the CDR3: TGTGCCAGCTCACCAACGGACTATGGCTACACCTTC.

This clone was detected only once. J is TRBJ2-7 and V is TRBV5-8, with TRBD1 as a possible D gene (7 bases). CDR1 and CDR2 (germline): SGHTS, YDEGEE. The CDR3 has 16 amino acids. V was shortened by 2 bases and J by 1 base, with 16 bases between the two germline ends. In nucleotides, the CDR3 is TGTGCCAGCAGCTTTCGGGCGGGACAGAAATCCTACGAGCAGTACTTC. Protein product: CASSFRAGQKSYEQYF.

The chain carries TRBV5-6 and TRBJ1-4; D is undetermined. V was cut by 0 bases and J by 5 bases, with 11 bases left in between. The germline V gene encodes CDR1 SGHDT and CDR2 YYEEEE. This CDR3 is built from 15 residues. The chain's CDR3 is CASSLVGEANEKLFF. The CDR3 region has the DNA TGTGCCAGCAGCTTGGTTGGAGAAGCCAATGAAAAACTGTTTTTT.

This chain connects TRBV2 to TRBJ2-7; D is perhaps TRBD1 (6 bases). The CDR3 is 15 amino acids. V was pared by 2 bases and J by 2 bases, with 13 bases between. Germline CDR1 reads SNHLY; CDR2 reads FYNNEI. The CDR3 reads CASSEYGTWTYEQYF. The CDR3 nucleotides are TGTGCCAGCAGTGAATATGGGACATGGACCTACGAGCAGTACTTC.

In this sample, this clone turned up once. The chain links TRBV7-2 to TRBJ2-1, with 14 bases identical to TRBD2. CDR1 and CDR2 (germline): SGHTA, FQGNSA. V shed 4 bases, J shed 7 bases, and the junction held 3 bases outside the gene matches. This CDR3 spans 15 amino acids. The CDR3 nucleotides are TGTGCCAGCAGCTCGACTAGCGGGGGGGCAAATGAGCAGTTCTTC. Residues: CASSSTSGGANEQFF.

V is TRBV3-1 (or the pseudogene TRBV3-2) and J is TRBJ1-1; 7 bases match TRBD1. V dropped 5 bases and J dropped 2; count of bases not matched to a gene: 5. Per the germline V gene, CDR1 is LGHDT and CDR2 is YNNKEL (reference sequence). This CDR3 is 14 amino acids long. Here the CDR3 reads CASSSGTDNTEAFF. CDR3 DNA sequence: TGTGCCAGCAGCTCCGGGACAGATAACACTGAAGCTTTCTTT.

This clone has more than one count but fewer than ten. The genes are TRBV6-6 and TRBJ2-3, with TRBD2 matching 12 bases. CDR3 size: 20 residues. The germline CDR1 and CDR2 sequences are MNHNY and SVGAGI (reference sequence). The J segment lost 6 bases and the V segment lost 6 bases, leaving 22 bases of the junction unmatched. DNA of the CDR3: TGTGCCAGCAGCCCCAACCACCCATTGACTAGCGGGGGAGCCATTGATACGCAGTATTTT. Amino acid sequence: CASSPNHPLTSGGAIDTQYF.